These 30 T cell receptor beta chains were sequenced from one sample in a study of cytomegalovirus exposure and HLA in healthy donors. PCR primers comprised 60 Vbeta and 13 Jbeta primers. Clones were read by immunoSEQ multiplex PCR, and TCRdb kept only the in-frame ones, dropping some. This table has 250,000 to 350,000 clones, 70% to 90% appearing once. The sample was PBMCs. These receptors were collected from a woman between 18 and 29 years old in good health and CMV-seronegative.

This CDR3 is CASSLVGRVGETQYF. The CDR3 coding sequence is TGTGCCAGCAGCTTGGTAGGCAGGGTAGGGGAGACCCAGTACTTC. The chain recombines TRBV5-4 with TRBJ2-5; TRBD1 is a possible D gene (5 bases). V was clipped by 0 bases and J by 5 bases, with 14 bases between them. This CDR3 contains 15 residues. Germline V gene sequence: CDR1 SGHNT, CDR2 YYREEE (reference sequence).

The chain employs TRBV19 and TRBJ2-7; D may be TRBD2 (7 bases). Between the trimmed V and J ends, which lost 6 bases and 0 bases, there was a span of 15 bases. The CDR3 is made up of 15 amino acids. CDR1 and CDR2 (germline): LNHDA, SQIVND (reference sequence). The CDR3 DNA reads TGTGCCAGTAGCGGCGGGGGCTTTAGCTCCTACGAGCAGTACTTC. This codes for CASSGGGFSSYEQYF. The entire variable domain, with the rest obtained from reference TRBV19 and TRBJ2-7, is as follows: DGGITQSPKYLFRKEGQNVTLSCEQNLNHDAMYWYRQDPGQGLRLIYYSQIVNDFQKGDIAEGYSVSREKKESFPLTVTSAQKNPTAFYLCASSGGGFSSYEQYFGPGTRLTVT.

The rearrangement uses TRBV2 and TRBJ2-2, with TRBD2 matching 13 bases. The V gene's germline CDR1 is SNHLY and CDR2 FYNNEI. After removal of 4 bases from V and 4 bases from J, the junction contained 6 bases not matched to a gene. CDR3 size: 17 residues. In nucleotides, the CDR3 is TGTGCCAGCAGTGTGACTAGCGGGGGGCCAGGCACCGGGGAGCTGTTTTTT. This encodes CASSVTSGGPGTGELFF.

CDR3 amino acids: CATSRIQGANQPQHF. In DNA form, the CDR3 reads TGTGCCACCAGCAGAATTCAGGGTGCGAATCAGCCCCAGCATTTT. J is TRBJ1-5 and V is TRBV15; D is possibly TRBD1 (5 bases). CDR3 length: 15 amino acids. Trimming removed 2 bases from V and 4 bases from J, with 12 bases in between. The germline gives CDR1 LNHNV, CDR2 YYDKDF (reference sequence).

The chain has TRBV2 and TRBJ1-3, with 7 bases that match TRBD1. The CDR3 contains 16 residues. Per germline, CDR1 SNHLY and CDR2 FYNNEI. V was clipped by 5 bases and J by 7 bases; unmatched bases: 14. CDR3 coding DNA: TGTGCCAGCAGTAGGGCCTCTCAGGGGGGCGGCAACACCATATATTTT. It specifies CASSRASQGGGNTIYF.

This sequence joins TRBV5-1 and TRBJ1-4; possibly TRBD1 for D (6 bases). Germline loops: CDR1 SGHRS, CDR2 YFSETQ. The CDR3 length is 15 residues. Between the trimmed V and J ends, which lost 4 bases and 3 bases, there was a span of 13 bases. The DNA for the CDR3 is TGCGCCAGCAGCCTACCAGGGGTTCCTAATGAAAAACTGTTTTTT. Amino acid sequence: CASSLPGVPNEKLFF. Full variable domain (outside the CDR3, taken from reference TRBV5-1 and TRBJ1-4): KAGVTQTPRYLIKTRGQQVTLSCSPISGHRSVSWYQQTPGQGLQFLFEYFSETQRNKGNFPGRFSGRQFSNSRSEMNVSTLELGDSALYLCASSLPGVPNEKLFFGSGTQLSVL.

This chain uses TRBV7-6 with TRBJ2-1, with unresolved D. In germline, CDR1 is SGHVS, CDR2 FNYEAQ. This CDR3 is 15 amino acids long. Trimming stripped 1 base from V and 3 bases from J, with 10 bases between. The CDR3 is CASSLVFSVYNEQFF. Written as DNA, the CDR3 is TGTGCCAGCAGCTTAGTTTTCAGCGTCTACAATGAGCAGTTCTTC.

This clone was found once. CDR3 DNA: TGTGCCAGCAGCATAACTTCACTCTCAAGCTCCTACGAGCAGTACTTC. Translated: CASSITSLSSSYEQYF. The chain employs TRBV13 and TRBJ2-7; D unclear. The CDR3 is made up of 16 amino acids. Germline values: CDR1 PRHDT, CDR2 FYEKMQ (reference sequence). Trimming pared 5 bases from V and 0 bases from J, leaving 17 bases between.

This clone was seen just once. V and J are TRBV6-1 and TRBJ1-5; TRBD1 agrees at 8 bases. The germline V gene encodes CDR1 MNHNS and CDR2 SASEGT. The CDR3 covers 18 residues. V dropped 1 base and J dropped 0; count of bases not matched to a gene: 8. The CDR3 DNA follows: TGTGCCAGCAGTGAAGGGCAGGGGGCAATTTATAGCAATCAGCCCCAGCATTTT. Amino acids: CASSEGQGAIYSNQPQHF.

This clone was seen a handful of times. V and J are TRBV27 and TRBJ2-3; 9 nucleotides line up with TRBD1. The ends lost 8 bases at V and 2 bases at J; junction bases unmatched: 11. Germline V gives CDR1 MNHEY, CDR2 SMNVEV (reference sequence). The CDR3 totals 16 residues. The CDR3 here is CASAFRGTGFTDTQYF. The CDR3 DNA sequence: TGTGCCAGCGCCTTTAGGGGGACAGGGTTCACAGATACGCAGTATTTT.

The rearrangement links TRBV6-4 to TRBJ2-1; TRBD2 matches 8 bases. The CDR3 is 15 residues long. Germline V CDR1 and CDR2: MRHNA, SNTAGT. The J segment lost 5 bases and the V segment lost 5 bases, leaving 8 bases of the junction unmatched. The CDR3 DNA follows: TGTGCCAGCAGTTCCCTCCGGGGGGGAAACAATGAGCAGTTCTTC. It encodes CASSSLRGGNNEQFF.

In the case of this clone: This sample also contains other DNA sequences that code for the same CDR3. The J gene is TRBJ2-5, the V gene TRBV20-1; weak D call: TRBD1 (5 bases). The CDR3 runs 11 residues. CDR1 and CDR2 from the germline V gene are DFQATT and SNEGSKA (reference sequence). V was shortened by 5 bases and J by 4 bases, with 8 bases between the two germline ends. CDR3 bases: TGCAGTGCTCCTAGGGGAGAGACCCAGTACTTC. Protein sequence: CSAPRGETQYF.

The gene calls are TRBV6-5 and TRBJ1-2; D might be TRBD1 (5 bases). Germline values: CDR1 MNHEY, CDR2 SVGAGI. With 4 bases removed from V and 8 bases from J, the gap between germline ends came to 14 bases. The CDR3 has 13 amino acids. CDR3 in DNA: TGTGCCAGCAGTTTCCTCACGGGGGAGGGCTACACCTTC. Protein: CASSFLTGEGYTF.

J is TRBJ1-1 and V is TRBV19; 9 positions match TRBD1. Trimming took 5 bases from V and 6 from J; bases not matched to a gene: 10. The CDR3 spans 15 residues. CDR1 is LNHDA, CDR2 SQIVND, per germline (reference sequence). The CDR3 loop reads CASSSETRQGAEAFF. Here the CDR3 DNA reads TGTGCCAGTAGTTCGGAAACAAGACAGGGGGCTGAAGCTTTCTTT.

The chain uses TRBV15 and TRBJ2-7; 7 bases are shared with TRBD1. With 1 base clipped from V and 6 bases from J, the junction kept 6 bases outside the gene matches. The CDR3 spans 14 residues. Germline V CDR1 and CDR2: LNHNV, YYDKDF (reference sequence). CDR3 residues: CATSRGGTVPEQYF. The CDR3 nucleotides are TGTGCCACCAGCAGAGGGGGGACAGTTCCCGAGCAGTACTTC.

This clone was counted between two and nine times. The chain links TRBV13 to TRBJ1-3; 7 bases match TRBD1. CDR1 is PRHDT, CDR2 FYEKMQ, per germline (reference sequence). The CDR3 consists of 15 residues. V was pared by 4 bases and J by 4 bases, with 7 bases of the junction left unmatched. The DNA for the CDR3 is TGTGCCAGCAGCTCTGGGACAGTAGGAGGAAACACCATATATTTT. Translating it yields CASSSGTVGGNTIYF.

The genes are TRBV4-1 and TRBJ1-3; the D is unclear. V lost 1 base and J 7 bases, leaving 14 bases between the germline ends. Per germline, CDR1 MGHRA and CDR2 YSYEKL. This CDR3 contains 15 residues. The CDR3 nucleotides are TGCGCCAGCAGCCAAGGCCCCTACGGCGGGAACACCATATATTTT. It is translated as CASSQGPYGGNTIYF.

The chain combines TRBV5-1 with TRBJ1-2; no definite D call. V was shortened by 4 bases and J by 4 bases, with 20 bases between the two germline ends. Germline V gene data show CDR1 as SGHRS and CDR2 as YFSETQ. This CDR3 has 16 amino acids. CDR3 loop: CASSRLVGRFSYGYTF. The CDR3 DNA reads as TGCGCCAGCAGCCGTTTAGTCGGGAGATTCAGCTATGGCTACACCTTC.

The V gene is TRBV4-1, the J gene TRBJ2-1, with no clear D. Per the germline V gene, CDR1 is MGHRA and CDR2 is YSYEKL. CDR3 length equals 15 residues. The V gene lost 0 bases and the J gene lost 2 bases, with 8 bases spanning the gap. CDR3 sequence (DNA): TGCGCCAGCAGCCAAGATGGTGGCACCTACAATGAGCAGTTCTTC. It is translated as CASSQDGGTYNEQFF.

V and J are TRBV6-4 and TRBJ2-1; TRBD2 matches 8 bases. Losses at the gene ends were 4 bases for V and 6 bases for J; bases not matched to a gene: 11. In germline, CDR1 is MRHNA, CDR2 SNTAGT. The CDR3 consists of 16 residues. In DNA, the CDR3 is TGTGCCAGCAGTGTAACGGGCGCGGGGGGATCCAATGAGCAGTTCTTC. Amino acids: CASSVTGAGGSNEQFF.

The CDR3 region has the DNA TGCGCCAGCAGCTTGCAGGGGTCGGTAGCGGATACGCAGTATTTT. Its protein is CASSLQGSVADTQYF. The rearrangement joins TRBV5-1 to TRBJ2-3, with D perhaps TRBD1 (6 bases). Germline values: CDR1 SGHRS, CDR2 YFSETQ. V was pared by 1 base and J by 6 bases, with 15 bases between. The CDR3 loop spans 15 amino acids.

V is TRBV10-3 and J is TRBJ1-1; 9 bases fit TRBD1. Germline loops: CDR1 ENHRY, CDR2 SYGVKD. There are 17 residues in the CDR3. The V and J ends lost 0 bases and 0 bases, in that order; junction bases with no gene match: 5. CDR3 residues: CAISESTGGAMNTEAFF. CDR3 bases: TGTGCCATCAGTGAGTCGACAGGGGGTGCTATGAACACTGAAGCTTTCTTT.

The CDR3 region has the DNA TGTGCCAGCAGTGACAGGGGGAATTCACCCCTCCACTTT. It translates to CASSDRGNSPLHF. V gene TRBV6-4 combines with J gene TRBJ1-6, with D possibly matching TRBD1 (6 bases). Germline V gene lookup returns CDR1 MRHNA and CDR2 SNTAGT. CDR3 length: 13 residues. V lost 2 bases to trimming and J lost 7 bases, with 6 bases between them.

The genes are TRBV13 and TRBJ2-2, with 7 bases fitting TRBD2. Looked up from germline, CDR1 is PRHDT and CDR2 is FYEKMQ (reference sequence). This CDR3 is 14 amino acids long. The V segment lost 5 bases and the J segment 7 bases; nucleotides outside the gene matches: 7. The CDR3 here is CASSLGLGYGELFF. In DNA, the CDR3 is TGTGCCAGCAGCCTTGGACTAGGGTACGGGGAGCTGTTTTTT.

This clone was counted a few times. CDR3 bases: TGTGCCAGCAGCTTAAACAGGGGCGCGGGAAACTATGGCTACACCTTC. Protein sequence: CASSLNRGAGNYGYTF. The chain links TRBV13 to TRBJ1-2; 7 nucleotides line up with TRBD1. The V and J ends lost 2 bases and 2 bases, in that order; junction bases with no gene match: 8. The CDR3 consists of 16 residues. Germline lookup yields CDR1 PRHDT and CDR2 FYEKMQ (reference sequence).

The chain employs TRBV27 and TRBJ1-5; D perhaps matches TRBD1 (6 bases). CDR3 length equals 13 residues. The V end lost 5 bases, the J end lost 7 bases, and 12 bases lay between the germline ends. Germline CDR1 and CDR2: MNHEY and SMNVEV (reference sequence). DNA of the CDR3: TGTGCCAGCAGTGGGCAGGGGCGGCAGCCCCAGCATTTT. Protein: CASSGQGRQPQHF.

The V call is TRBV5-8, the J call TRBJ1-2; no clear D gene. The CDR3 sequence is 15 residues long. Germline V gives CDR1 SGHTS, CDR2 YDEGEE. V was pared by 0 bases and J by 8 bases, with 17 bases between. The CDR3 bases are TGTGCCAGCAGCTTGGGGAATTTTGGCCCCAGGGGCTACACCTTC. Translated, it gives CASSLGNFGPRGYTF.

The rearrangement uses TRBV7-9 and TRBJ2-7; possibly TRBD1 for D (5 bases). Per the germline V gene, CDR1 is SEHNR and CDR2 is FQNEAQ (reference sequence). The CDR3 spans 14 residues. V was clipped by 0 bases and J by 4 bases, with 10 bases between them. This CDR3 is CASSLAGVDYEQYF. The CDR3 DNA reads TGTGCCAGCAGCTTAGCAGGGGTGGATTACGAGCAGTACTTC.

CDR3 bases: TGTGCCAGCAGCTTAGGCAGGGCCTCTGGAAACACCATATATTTT. Translating it yields CASSLGRASGNTIYF. V usage is TRBV13 and J usage is TRBJ1-3; maybe TRBD1 (5 bases). The CDR3 sequence is 15 residues long. CDR1 and CDR2 (germline): PRHDT, FYEKMQ (reference sequence). V lost 0 bases and J lost 0, with 6 bases in between.

The rearrangement uses TRBV12-5 and TRBJ1-2, with no clear D. Trimming took off 7 bases at V and 3 bases at J, with 9 bases between the two ends. CDR1 is LGHNT and CDR2 is FRNRAP in the germline V gene. There are 12 residues in the CDR3. CDR3 in DNA: TGTGCTAGTGCGCGGGATCACTATGGCTACACCTTC. Translated: CASARDHYGYTF.